This T cell receptor beta chain was sequenced during a study of blood T cell repertoires in COVID-19. The data were produced by immunoSEQ multiplex PCR, yet TCRdb's version contains in-frame clones alone and is incomplete. The table lists about 210,000 clones, more than 70% of them singletons. Germline V gene data show CDR1 as LNHNV and CDR2 as YYDKDF (reference sequence). Trimming shortened V by 6 bases and J by 3 bases, and 12 bases separated the two germline ends. The CDR3 length is 14 residues. This chain connects TRBV15 to TRBJ1-5; no definite D call. Sequenced sample: PBMCs or T cells enriched from blood (not recorded which). This receptor was taken from a man aged 35 to 55 with acute COVID-19. In DNA form, the CDR3 reads TGTGCCACCAGGGGGAGGCTGTTCAATCAGCCCCAGCATTTT. Protein sequence: CATRGRLFNQPQHF.